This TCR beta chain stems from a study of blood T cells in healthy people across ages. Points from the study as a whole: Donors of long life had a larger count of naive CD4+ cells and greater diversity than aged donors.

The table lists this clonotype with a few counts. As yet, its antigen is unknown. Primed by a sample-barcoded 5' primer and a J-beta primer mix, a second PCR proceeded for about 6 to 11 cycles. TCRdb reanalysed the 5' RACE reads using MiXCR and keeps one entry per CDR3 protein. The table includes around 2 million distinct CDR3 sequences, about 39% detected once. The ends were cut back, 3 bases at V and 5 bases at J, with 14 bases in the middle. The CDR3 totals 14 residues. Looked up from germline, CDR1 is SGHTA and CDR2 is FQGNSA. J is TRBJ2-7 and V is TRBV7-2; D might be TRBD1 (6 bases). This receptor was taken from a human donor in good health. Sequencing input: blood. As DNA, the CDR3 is TGTGCCAGCAGCTTTGCCAGGGGCAGCCACGAGCAGTACTTC. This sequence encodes CASSFARGSHEQYF.